What follows describes a single TCR beta chain. Its antigen remains unknown. The data belong to a study of Ad26.COV2.S vaccination and SARS-CoV-2 variants. Study-wide points: Breadth and depth estimates from TCRs may understate total T cell responses. People given the vaccine had a wider spike-specific TCR breadth than placebo recipients did.

TCRdb keeps only in-frame clones here, not all; method: immunoSEQ multiplex PCR. The sample holds around 300,000 clones, 75% to 90% seen once. The treatment: about 20 received Ad26.COV2.S at low or high dose, single or two shots; 5 received placebo; per-sample allocation not given. Each sample was drawn 63 days after the first injection (of vaccine or placebo). What was given as vaccine was an Ad26 vector encoding Wuhan-strain SARS-CoV-2 spike. Trimming at V came to 5 bases and at J to 4 bases, leaving 7 bases not matched to a gene. The germline V gene encodes CDR1 SGHTA and CDR2 FQGNSA. The CDR3 runs 14 residues.

This TCR derives from a person aged 18-65 years who received the Ad26.COV2.S COVID-19 vaccine or a placebo. The sequencing here drew on peripheral blood, taken in a trial of Ad26.COV2.S vaccine versus placebo. V is TRBV7-2 and J is TRBJ1-1, with 7 bases identical to TRBD1. CDR3 DNA: TGTGCCAGCAGCCCTCTGACAGGGTTCACTGAAGCTTTCTTT. Residues: CASSPLTGFTEAFF.